Listed below are T cell receptor beta chains from one sample, sequenced in a study of blood T cell repertoires in COVID-19. Sequenced by immunoSEQ multiplex PCR; TCRdb stores in-frame clones only, minus some. The table has 200,000 to 250,000 clones, 80% to 85% seen once. The sequenced material came from peripheral blood. Receptors originate from a woman aged 70-85 years with COVID-19, enrolled during active disease. Both conserved end residues are part of each CDR3. A D gene is named only where the DNA matches it firmly. A row's size may be missing; if present it is once, few, many or a size class.

CASGSFRLADPNTGELFF	TGTGCCAGCGGTTCTTTCCGCCTAGCGGATCCGAACACCGGGGAGCTGTTTTTT	few	TRBD2	TRBV27	TRBJ2-2
CASSGQGNTEAFF	TGTGCCAGTAGCGGACAGGGAAACACTGAAGCTTTCTTT	.	TRBD1	TRBV19	TRBJ1-1
CASSSRFGAEAFF	TGTGCCAGTAGTTCCCGATTTGGAGCTGAAGCTTTCTTT	.	.	TRBV19	TRBJ1-1
CASKGLLAYGYTF	TGTGCCAGCAAGGGGCTCCTCGCCTATGGCTACACCTTC	.	.	TRBV5-6	TRBJ1-2
CATSDRNRIEAFF	TGTGCCACCAGTGACCGGAACAGGATTGAAGCTTTCTTT	.	.	TRBV24-1	TRBJ1-1
CASSQRQGAPHEQYF	TGCGCCAGCAGCCAACGACAGGGGGCGCCCCACGAGCAGTACTTC	.	TRBD1	TRBV4-3	TRBJ2-7
CASRQGLAASTDTQYF	TGTGCCAGCAGACAAGGACTAGCGGCAAGCACAGATACGCAGTATTTT	.	TRBD2	TRBV7-3	TRBJ2-3
CASTLGGESSYEQYF	TGTGCCAGCACCCTAGGCGGGGAGAGCTCCTACGAGCAGTACTTC	.	.	TRBV28	TRBJ2-7
CASSLGTGGIYEQYF	TGCGCCAGCAGCTTGGGGACAGGGGGCATCTACGAGCAGTACTTC	.	TRBD1	TRBV5-1	TRBJ2-7
CASSVFGGGNEQFF	TGTGCCAGCAGTGTTTTTGGCGGAGGCAATGAGCAGTTCTTC	.	.	TRBV2	TRBJ2-1
CASSIQRAPNTGELFF	TGTGCCAGTAGTATACAGCGGGCTCCGAACACCGGGGAGCTGTTTTTT	once	.	TRBV19	TRBJ2-2
CASSSGQRGDQPQHF	TGTGCCAGCAGTTCGGGACAGAGGGGCGATCAGCCCCAGCATTTT	.	TRBD1	TRBV28	TRBJ1-5
CASSLRGTSGRYEQYF	TGTGCCAGCAGCTTGAGAGGGACTAGCGGGAGGTACGAGCAGTACTTC	.	TRBD2	TRBV5-4	TRBJ2-7
CSAGRGEAFF	TGCAGTGCTGGCCGCGGGGAAGCTTTCTTT	.	.	TRBV20-1	TRBJ1-1
CASRPWSPSANEKLFF	TGTGCCAGCAGACCCTGGAGTCCGAGCGCTAATGAAAAACTGTTTTTT	.	.	TRBV27	TRBJ1-4
CASSLGGRQETQYF	TGTGCCAGCAGCTTAGGGGGCAGACAAGAGACCCAGTACTTC	.	.	TRBV7-2	TRBJ2-5
CASSVGQGNSNQPQHF	TGTGCCAGCAGTGTAGGACAGGGGAATAGCAATCAGCCCCAGCATTTT	.	TRBD1	TRBV6-1	TRBJ1-5
CADRDRSYEQYF	TGTGCCGACAGGGACAGGTCCTACGAGCAGTACTTC	.	TRBD1	TRBV2	TRBJ2-7
CASSLGQLNTEAFF	TGTGCCAGCAGCTTAGGACAGCTGAACACTGAAGCTTTCTTT	.	.	TRBV7-9	TRBJ1-1
CATSAGQGPKLFIRTDTQYF	TGTGCCACCAGTGCCGGACAGGGGCCAAAACTCTTTATCCGCACAGATACGCAGTATTTT	.	TRBD1	TRBV24-1	TRBJ2-3
CASSLGQGANTGELFF	TGCGCCAGCAGCTTGGGGCAGGGCGCGAACACCGGGGAGCTGTTTTTT	.	.	TRBV5-1	TRBJ2-2
CASSLVTGQNQPQHF	TGTGCCAGCAGCTTAGTTACAGGGCAGAATCAGCCCCAGCATTTT	.	.	TRBV7-2	TRBJ1-5
CASSFSAAQETQYF	TGCGCCAGCAGCTTCTCTGCGGCTCAAGAGACCCAGTACTTC	many	.	TRBV5-1	TRBJ2-5
CASSSTGTALNSPLHF	TGTGCCAGCAGTTCTACTGGGACAGCGCTTAATTCACCCCTCCACTTT	few	TRBD1	TRBV28	TRBJ1-6
CASSPGTATYNEQFF	TGTGCCAGCAGCCCTGGGACAGCTACCTACAATGAGCAGTTCTTC	.	TRBD1	TRBV7-7	TRBJ2-1
CASSPKGGASGSSSYNEQFF	TGTGCCAGCTCACCAAAGGGGGGGGCTAGCGGTTCCTCTTCCTACAATGAGCAGTTCTTC	.	.	TRBV18	TRBJ2-1
CASSLGLAGSGEQYF	TGTGCCAGCAGCTTGGGACTAGCGGGATCTGGAGAGCAGTACTTC	.	TRBD2	TRBV5-4	TRBJ2-7
CASSLGGRAATQYF	TGCGCCAGCAGCTTAGGTGGGAGGGCCGCTACGCAGTATTTT	.	TRBD2	TRBV5-1	TRBJ2-3
CASSPSAQTGETQYF	TGCGCCAGCAGCCCTTCAGCACAGACAGGGGAGACCCAGTACTTC	.	TRBD1	TRBV5-1	TRBJ2-5
CASSFSMNTEAFF	TGCGCCAGCAGCTTTTCCATGAACACTGAAGCTTTCTTT	.	.	TRBV5-1	TRBJ1-1
CASSQGTGSNQPQHF	TGTGCCAGCAGCCAAGGGACAGGGAGCAATCAGCCCCAGCATTTT	.	TRBD1	TRBV4-2	TRBJ1-5
CASSRSGPNTEAFF	TGTGCCAGCAGCCGGAGCGGACCGAACACTGAAGCTTTCTTT	.	.	TRBV7-9	TRBJ1-1
CSADQGRGEAFF	TGCAGCGCTGATCAGGGCAGGGGAGAAGCTTTCTTT	.	.	TRBV29-1	TRBJ1-1
CASSPPNTGGIRFF	TGTGCCAGCTCACCACCAAATACAGGGGGAATTAGGTTCTTC	.	TRBD1	TRBV18	TRBJ2-1
CASSEMTAQETQYF	TGTGCCAGCAGTGAAATGACAGCCCAAGAGACCCAGTACTTC	.	.	TRBV6-1	TRBJ2-5
CSSTRGTEAFF	TGCAGTTCCACGCGTGGCACTGAAGCTTTCTTT	.	.	TRBV20-1	TRBJ1-1
CATSSPEDSRVPHQPQHF	TGTGCCACCAGCTCCCCCGAGGACAGCAGGGTTCCCCATCAGCCCCAGCATTTT	.	.	TRBV15	TRBJ1-5
CAIRPRSVDYGYTF	TGTGCCATCAGACCACGATCAGTGGACTATGGCTACACCTTC	.	.	TRBV10-3	TRBJ1-2
CASSQDQAGREGYTF	TGCGCCAGCAGCCAAGATCAGGCAGGGCGTGAGGGCTACACCTTC	few	.	TRBV4-1	TRBJ1-2
CASSGRNGYTF	TGCGCCAGCAGCGGGAGAAATGGCTACACCTTC	once	.	TRBV5-1	TRBJ1-2
CASSLGRGTDTQYF	TGTGCCAGCAGCTTAGGGAGGGGCACAGATACGCAGTATTTT	.	.	TRBV7-9	TRBJ2-3
CASNRGLATYEQYF	TGTGCCAGCAACCGGGGACTAGCGACCTACGAGCAGTACTTC	.	TRBD2	TRBV7-2	TRBJ2-7
CASGEDWEGHEQYF	TGTGCCAGCGGCGAGGATTGGGAGGGACACGAGCAGTACTTC	.	TRBD2	TRBV2	TRBJ2-7
CASSAGTVDEKLFF	TGTGCCAGCAGCGCCGGGACAGTCGATGAAAAACTGTTTTTT	.	TRBD1	TRBV2	TRBJ1-4
CASRKTTSGSSYEQYF	TGTGCCAGTAGAAAAACCACTAGCGGGAGCTCCTACGAGCAGTACTTC	many	TRBD2	TRBV19	TRBJ2-7
CASRPMGARGETEAFF	TGTGCCAGTAGACCCATGGGGGCGCGAGGAGAGACTGAAGCTTTCTTT	.	.	TRBV19	TRBJ1-1